These 17 T cell receptor beta chains were all obtained from the same sample, sequenced in a study of regulatory T cells in long-lasting Graves disease. To make TCR beta libraries, researchers used iRepertoire HTBI primers and Arm-PCR of CDR3 regions. TCRdb passed the multiplex PCR reads through MiXCR, listing each CDR3 protein once. The sample shows 350,000 to 450,000 distinct CDR3 sequences, 20% to 25% of them seen only once. Time point of the sample: persistent/refractory GD, antithyroid drugs over 5 years with positive TRAb. There was RNA extracted from PBMCs, and the TCR library was made from it. The sequencing here drew on peripheral blood mononuclear cells (PBMCs), taken when the disease was refractory, from a patient treated with antithyroid drugs. All receptors derive from a female donor with Graves disease.

The J gene is TRBJ2-4, the V gene TRBV19; 7 nucleotides align to TRBD2. The V gene's germline CDR1 is LNHDA and CDR2 SQIVND (reference sequence). V lost 5 bases, J lost 4 bases, and 8 bases stayed unmatched. The CDR3 runs 15 residues. Written as DNA, the CDR3 is TGTGCCAGTAGTGAAACCGGGACTAATAAAAACATTCAGTACTTC. Its translation: CASSETGTNKNIQYF.

Ten or more counts support this clonotype. The V call is TRBV28, the J call TRBJ2-7; 9 bases map to TRBD1. The CDR3 has 16 residues. J gave up 2 bases and V 4 bases, and 9 bases lay outside the gene matches. Germline V gives CDR1 MDHEN, CDR2 SYDVKM. CDR3 region: CASSSYRDRATYEQYF. The DNA for the CDR3 is TGTGCCAGCAGTTCATACCGGGACAGGGCGACCTACGAGCAGTACTTC.

The rearrangement links TRBV10-3 to TRBJ1-2; 7 bases match TRBD1. The CDR3 runs 15 residues. V was clipped by 4 bases and J by 5 bases; unmatched bases: 10. Germline V gene data show CDR1 as ENHRY and CDR2 as SYGVKD. CDR3 residues: CAISGEGAEGYGYTF. The CDR3, as DNA: TGTGCCATCAGTGGCGAGGGGGCAGAAGGATATGGCTACACCTTC.

The V gene is TRBV12-3 or TRBV12-4, the J gene TRBJ2-1; TRBD2 matches at 9 bases. Trimming removed 9 bases from V and 6 bases from J; junction bases left unmatched: 9. The CDR3 has 14 residues. The CDR3 DNA sequence: TGTGCCAGTCAGGCTAGCGGGATAGCCAATGAGCAGTTCTTC. This translates into CASQASGIANEQFF.

This clonotype showed up many times. The chain recombines TRBV25-1 with TRBJ1-6; TRBD1 is a possible D gene (5 bases). V lost 8 bases, J lost 9 bases, and 14 bases lay in between. The CDR3 has 13 amino acids. Germline assignment: CDR1 MGHDK and CDR2 SYGVNS. CDR3 sequence reads: CASPGTELSPLHF. The DNA of the CDR3 is TGTGCCAGCCCGGGGACCGAACTTTCACCCCTCCACTTT.

This chain joins TRBV6-1 and TRBJ2-2; TRBD2 matches at 8 bases. Per germline, CDR1 MNHNS and CDR2 SASEGT. Germline trimming cut 7 bases from V and 6 bases from J; bases unmatched to any gene: 13. This CDR3 has 16 amino acids. CDR3 loop: CASTQMAGGFAGELFF. DNA for the CDR3: TGTGCCAGCACCCAGATGGCGGGGGGCTTCGCCGGGGAGCTGTTTTTT.

The sample holds many counts of this clonotype. CDR3 in DNA: TGTGCCAGCAGTCCTATATGGCCCATACAGGGTTGGGCCTACGAGCAGTACTTC. It encodes CASSPIWPIQGWAYEQYF. The chain is built from TRBV28 and TRBJ2-7; a weak D match, TRBD1 (6 bases). Germline loops: CDR1 MDHEN, CDR2 SYDVKM. V was cut by 5 bases and J by 2 bases, with 25 bases left in between. This CDR3 is 18 amino acids long. Full variable domain (missing parts from reference TRBV28 and TRBJ2-7): DVKVTQSSRYLVKRTGEKVFLECVQDMDHENMFWYRQDPGLGLRLIYFSYDVKMKEKGDIPEGYSVSREKKERFSLILESASTNQTSMYLCASSPIWPIQGWAYEQYFGPGTRLTVT.

This clonotype was found a few times. V usage is TRBV30 and J usage is TRBJ2-7; 11 bases are a match to TRBD1. With V trimmed by 3 bases and J by 5 bases, 15 bases remained unmatched. The CDR3 is made up of 17 amino acids. The germline V gene has CDR1 GTSNPN and CDR2 SVGIG (reference sequence). The CDR3 nucleotides are TGTGCCTGGAGCCTCATCCGGGACAGGGGGAACCCAAACGAGCAGTACTTC. Its translation is CAWSLIRDRGNPNEQYF.

Regarding this clonotype: This could be a read error, since a much larger clone is one nucleotide away. This chain joins TRBV15 and TRBJ1-1; D not certain. V shed 1 base and J shed 1 base, with 19 bases lying between them. CDR1 is LNHNV and CDR2 is YYDKDF in the germline V gene (reference sequence). The CDR3 has 18 residues. DNA for the CDR3: TGTGCCACCAGCAGAGGTGCTGCGTCAATCACTTCGAACACTGAAGCTTTCTTT. Protein: CATSRGAASITSNTEAFF.

The rearrangement uses TRBV24-1 and TRBJ2-7; either TRBD1 or TRBD2 may fit D (5 bases each). There are 14 residues in the CDR3. V lost 5 bases, J lost 2 bases, and 12 bases lay in between. Germline V gives CDR1 KGHDR, CDR2 SFDVKD. CDR3 loop: CATSAGPNTYEQYF. CDR3 nucleotides: TGTGCCACCAGTGCGGGGCCCAACACCTACGAGCAGTACTTC.

Note on this clonotype: This may stem from a read error, because a much larger clone lies one nucleotide away. Given the absence of the conserved phenylalanine or tryptophan at the CDR3 end, a read error is likely. The chain employs TRBV12-3 or TRBV12-4 and TRBJ2-5; no firm D call. The V and J ends lost 3 bases and 3 bases respectively, with 8 bases between them. The CDR3 has 13 amino acids. As DNA, the CDR3 is TGTGCCAGCAGTTTTTTGGGAAAAGAGACCCAGTACTCC. This translates into CASSFLGKETQYS.

This clonotype was recorded a few times. This chain joins TRBV20-1 and TRBJ2-7; the D is unclear. CDR3 length: 13 amino acids. CDR1 and CDR2 (germline): DFQATT, SNEGSKA (reference sequence). V shed 1 base and J shed 0 bases, with 7 bases lying between them. The CDR3 sequence: CSARVGNSYEQYF. CDR3 sequence (DNA): TGCAGTGCTAGAGTGGGAAACTCCTACGAGCAGTACTTC.

This clonotype occurred many times. This chain connects TRBV15 to TRBJ1-5; D might be TRBD1 (5 bases). Germline CDR1 LNHNV, CDR2 YYDKDF (reference sequence). V dropped 5 bases and J dropped 10 bases, with 21 bases sitting between them. The CDR3 is made up of 15 amino acids. In DNA, the CDR3 is TGTGCCACCAGCCGGGGGGAGAGGGAGTGGGAACCCCAGCATTTT. Translation: CATSRGEREWEPQHF.

V gene TRBV11-2 combines with J gene TRBJ2-5; D gene unclear. The CDR3 sequence is 15 residues long. Germline V gene lookup returns CDR1 SGHAT and CDR2 FQNNGV. Between the trimmed V and J ends, which lost 0 bases and 5 bases, there was a span of 13 bases. The CDR3 loop is CASSLDLRRPETQYF. The CDR3 DNA follows: TGTGCCAGCAGCTTAGATCTAAGGCGCCCGGAGACCCAGTACTTC.

This clonotype was counted a few times. The chain combines TRBV20-1 with TRBJ2-7; 8 nucleotides agree with TRBD2. The V gene's germline CDR1 is DFQATT and CDR2 SNEGSKA (reference sequence). Trimming cost V 3 bases and J 3 bases; bases outside gene matches: 7. The CDR3 runs 14 residues. Here the CDR3 reads CSASKTAGDYEQYF. In DNA, the CDR3 is TGCAGTGCTAGCAAGACAGCGGGAGACTACGAGCAGTACTTC.

Many counts were recorded for this clonotype. The chain combines TRBV6-5 with TRBJ1-2; unclear D gene. The V end lost 0 bases, the J end lost 1 base, and 9 bases lay between the germline ends. The CDR3 length is 15 residues. Germline lookup yields CDR1 MNHEY and CDR2 SVGAGI. CDR3 sequence reads: CASSYSGSGNYGYTF. The CDR3 region has the DNA TGTGCCAGCAGTTACTCGGGGAGCGGTAACTATGGCTACACCTTC.

This rearrangement joins TRBV29-1 to TRBJ2-3; the match to TRBD2 covers 11 bases. Trimming cost V 6 bases and J 1 base; bases outside gene matches: 6. Germline V CDR1 and CDR2: SQVTM, ANQGSEA. CDR3 length: 15 residues. For the CDR3, the DNA is TGCAGCGTAGAGACTAGCGGGACCCGCACAGATACGCAGTATTTT. The encoded protein is CSVETSGTRTDTQYF.